Sequencing of this T cell receptor beta chain was carried out in a study of lymphopenia after photon versus proton radiotherapy. Germline V gene sequence: CDR1 SQVTM, CDR2 ANQGSEA. This CDR3 contains 13 residues. Deletions cut 5 bases from V and 2 bases from J, with 7 bases between. The method was immunoSEQ multiplex PCR; TCRdb's version includes in-frame clones alone and lacks a portion of them. The sample has some 21,000 clones; 85% are singletons. This clone occurred once. The chain has TRBV29-1 and TRBJ2-6; D is uncertain. This sequence was found in a man in his 60s with pancreatic cancer. The input for sequencing was peripheral blood, taken from a patient treated with photon-based radiotherapy. CDR3 protein: CSVFRAGANVLTF. CDR3 nucleotide sequence: TGCAGCGTTTTCAGAGCTGGGGCCAACGTCCTGACTTTC.